These 29 T cell receptor beta chains were sequenced from one sample in a study of T cell responses to AZD1222 COVID-19 vaccine. Clones were sequenced by immunoSEQ multiplex PCR, and TCRdb holds only the in-frame ones, with some missing. The table shows roughly 70,000 clones, with 70% to 90% occurring only once. The source material was peripheral blood, sampled 28 days after the second AZD1222 dose. Receptors originate from an adult who received the AZD1222 COVID-19 vaccine.

The chain employs TRBV11-2 and TRBJ2-3; no clear D gene. Germline lookup yields CDR1 SGHAT and CDR2 FQNNGV. This CDR3 is built from 15 residues. V was shortened by 3 bases and J by 2 bases, with 12 bases between the two germline ends. Here the CDR3 reads CASSFIGGSTDTQYF. CDR3 DNA sequence: TGTGCCAGCAGCTTTATAGGCGGTTCCACAGATACGCAGTATTTT.

This chain joins TRBV6-5 and TRBJ2-7, with D uncertain. CDR1 is MNHEY and CDR2 is SVGAGI in the germline V gene. V was pared by 5 bases and J by 6 bases, with 14 bases between. This CDR3 has 13 amino acids. The CDR3 is CASSTPPLREQYF. The CDR3 DNA follows: TGTGCCAGCAGTACTCCCCCTCTCCGCGAGCAGTACTTC.

This clone turned up a few times. The chain combines TRBV27 with TRBJ1-3; D ambiguous. From germline, CDR1 is MNHEY and CDR2 SMNVEV (reference sequence). Trimming removed 5 bases from V and 0 bases from J, with 5 bases in between. There are 13 residues in the CDR3. CDR3 nucleotides: TGTGCCAGCAGTAGGTTCTCTGGAAACACCATATATTTT. It encodes CASSRFSGNTIYF.

The gene calls are TRBV6-6 and TRBJ1-4; a possible D gene is TRBD1 (6 bases). The V and J ends lost 6 bases and 5 bases respectively, with 13 bases between them. Germline-derived CDR1 and CDR2 are MNHNY and SVGAGI (reference sequence). The CDR3 sequence is 14 residues long. CDR3 nucleotide sequence: TGTGCCAGCAGCCCAGGGGTGACAAATGAAAAACTGTTTTTT. Protein: CASSPGVTNEKLFF.

V is TRBV12-3 or TRBV12-4 and J is TRBJ1-5; D not resolved. V lost 4 bases to trimming and J lost 7 bases, with 8 bases between them. The CDR3 is 12 amino acids. The CDR3 loop is CASSWLYQPQHF. CDR3 nucleotide sequence: TGTGCCAGCAGTTGGTTGTACCAGCCCCAGCATTTT.

The chain has TRBV6-5 and TRBJ1-1, with TRBD1 as a possible D gene (6 bases). The CDR3 has 16 amino acids. From germline, CDR1 is MNHEY and CDR2 SVGAGI. Trimming removed 0 bases at V and 8 bases at J, with 19 bases between. CDR3 bases: TGTGCCAGCAGTTACTCGATTGGGGGAGGGGGAATCGAAGCTTTCTTT. Protein sequence: CASSYSIGGGGIEAFF.

CDR3 nucleotides: TGCGCCAGCAGCTTGGTACTAGCCGGGAATGAGCAGTTCTTC. This translates into CASSLVLAGNEQFF. The rearrangement links TRBV5-1 to TRBJ2-1, with D possibly being TRBD2 (6 bases). The length of the CDR3 is 14 residues. V gave up 0 bases and J gave up 7 bases, with 11 bases separating them. The germline gives CDR1 SGHRS, CDR2 YFSETQ.

The gene calls are TRBV27 and TRBJ2-5; the D gene is possibly TRBD1 (5 bases). CDR3 length equals 15 residues. V lost 4 bases, J lost 2 bases, and 14 bases lay in between. In germline, CDR1 is MNHEY, CDR2 SMNVEV (reference sequence). The CDR3 sequence is CASSSLQGIQETQYF. CDR3 nucleotides: TGTGCCAGCAGTTCCCTTCAGGGAATTCAAGAGACCCAGTACTTC.

V usage is TRBV5-1 and J usage is TRBJ1-1; no firm D call. V was clipped by 3 bases and J by 0 bases, with 9 bases between them. Germline V gene sequence: CDR1 SGHRS, CDR2 YFSETQ. The CDR3 sequence is 14 residues long. The CDR3 here is CASSSPDMNTEAFF. The CDR3 coding sequence is TGCGCCAGCAGCTCCCCAGACATGAACACTGAAGCTTTCTTT.

Remarks on this clone: Germline and junction disagree at one end, which may indicate a read error. The chain couples TRBV7-7 to TRBJ2-1, with D possibly being TRBD1 (6 bases). The V gene's germline CDR1 is SSHAT and CDR2 FNYEAQ (reference sequence). This CDR3 region has 15 residues. CDR3 sequence (DNA): TGTGCTAGCAGCTTAGGTCAGGGGAGCTACAAGGAGCAGTTCTTC. It yields the protein CASSLGQGSYKEQFF.

The genes are TRBV5-6 and TRBJ2-7; 7 bases line up with TRBD1. Germline CDR1 is SGHDT and CDR2 is YYEEEE. V lost 0 bases to trimming and J lost 1 base; unmatched junction nucleotides: 1. The CDR3 is 14 amino acids. The CDR3 is CASSLAGQSYEQYF. The CDR3 DNA is TGTGCCAGCAGCTTGGCGGGACAGTCCTACGAGCAGTACTTC.

This sequence joins TRBV5-4 and TRBJ1-5; unclear D gene. The CDR3 sequence is 15 residues long. V gave up 5 bases and J gave up 7 bases, with 19 bases separating them. Germline assignment: CDR1 SGHNT and CDR2 YYREEE (reference sequence). CDR3 coding DNA: TGTGCCAGCAGTTTGTCGACCACCAAAGGGCAGCCCCAGCATTTT. Protein: CASSLSTTKGQPQHF.

The J gene is TRBJ1-5, the V gene TRBV5-6; D might be TRBD1 (6 bases). V was cut by 2 bases and J by 4 bases, with 13 bases left in between. Germline CDR1 and CDR2: SGHDT and YYEEEE. This CDR3 spans 15 amino acids. The CDR3: CASSFGWQGNQPQHF. CDR3 DNA: TGTGCCAGCAGCTTCGGTTGGCAGGGGAATCAGCCCCAGCATTTT.

The rearrangement uses TRBV30 and TRBJ2-3, with 11 positions matching TRBD2. This CDR3 spans 17 amino acids. CDR1 is GTSNPN, CDR2 SVGIG, per germline (reference sequence). V was clipped by 0 bases and J by 5 bases; unmatched bases: 10. The CDR3 loop is CAWSVGTSGRTIDTQYF. CDR3 sequence (DNA): TGTGCCTGGAGTGTCGGAACTAGCGGGAGAACCATAGATACGCAGTATTTT.

The chain couples TRBV19 to TRBJ1-3, with 10 bases identical to TRBD1. V gave up 7 bases and J gave up 4 bases; unmatched junction bases: 10. The CDR3 sequence is 16 residues long. Germline CDR1 reads LNHDA; CDR2 reads SQIVND (reference sequence). The chain's CDR3 is CASTMGTGAPGNTIYF. For the CDR3, the DNA is TGTGCCAGTACCATGGGGACAGGGGCTCCAGGAAACACCATATATTTT.

The chain employs TRBV6-5 and TRBJ1-1; the D gene is possibly TRBD1 (6 bases). This CDR3 contains 12 residues. Trimming shortened V by 4 bases and J by 10 bases, and 13 bases separated the two germline ends. In germline, CDR1 is MNHEY, CDR2 SVGAGI. CDR3 amino acids: CASSSLEGGAFF. The CDR3 DNA follows: TGTGCCAGCAGTTCACTTGAGGGGGGAGCTTTCTTT.

The chain recombines TRBV4-2 with TRBJ1-4, with TRBD1 as a possible D gene (6 bases). With 1 base removed from V and 3 bases from J, the gap between germline ends came to 9 bases. CDR1 is LGHNA, CDR2 YNFKEQ, per germline. CDR3 length: 15 residues. CDR3 residues: CASSQASGANEKLFF. The CDR3 DNA follows: TGTGCCAGCAGCCAAGCGTCAGGGGCTAATGAAAAACTGTTTTTT.

The chain uses TRBV7-8 and TRBJ2-3, with D maybe TRBD2 (6 bases). Germline V gene lookup returns CDR1 SGHVS and CDR2 FQNEAQ. Trimming removed 5 bases from V and 5 bases from J, with 14 bases in between. This CDR3 spans 14 amino acids. CDR3 sequence reads: CASSPRDLLDTQYF. The CDR3 bases are TGTGCCAGCAGCCCACGGGACTTACTAGATACGCAGTATTTT.

This clone has a single count. The V call is TRBV19, the J call TRBJ1-2, with 10 bases matching TRBD1. Germline-derived CDR1 and CDR2 are LNHDA and SQIVND (reference sequence). This CDR3 spans 14 amino acids. Unmatched junction bases numbered 5, after V lost 4 bases and J lost 6 bases. The CDR3, as DNA: TGTGCCAGTAGTACAGGGGGGACAGGGGATGGCTACACCTTC. This encodes CASSTGGTGDGYTF.

The chain is built from TRBV14 and TRBJ2-3; no clear D. Germline V gives CDR1 SGHDN, CDR2 FVKESK. With 0 bases removed from V and 3 bases from J, the gap between germline ends came to 10 bases. The CDR3 is made up of 15 amino acids. Here the CDR3 reads CASSQEVTPTDTQYF. The CDR3 nucleotides are TGTGCCAGCAGCCAAGAGGTCACCCCAACAGATACGCAGTATTTT.

V usage is TRBV7-2 and J usage is TRBJ1-2, with a possible D match to TRBD1 (5 bases). The length of the CDR3 is 16 residues. The germline V and J ends were trimmed by 2 bases and 6 bases, with 19 bases remaining between them. CDR1 and CDR2 (germline): SGHTA, FQGNSA. This CDR3 is CASSLSRSRGYNGYTF. In nucleotides, the CDR3 is TGTGCCAGCAGCTTAAGTAGATCAAGGGGATACAATGGCTACACCTTC.

This clone showed up just a few times. The chain has TRBV6-5 and TRBJ1-3; D unclear. This CDR3 region has 13 residues. Trimming pared 6 bases from V and 4 bases from J, leaving 10 bases between. The germline gives CDR1 MNHEY, CDR2 SVGAGI. The CDR3, as DNA: TGTGCCAGCAGAACCGACGGGGGAAACACCATATATTTT. This translates into CASRTDGGNTIYF.

The chain recombines TRBV6-1 with TRBJ1-5; D gene uncertain. The V and J ends lost 1 base and 4 bases respectively, with 11 bases between them. Per germline, CDR1 MNHNS and CDR2 SASEGT. The CDR3 runs 15 residues. The CDR3 spells CASSEGVSRNQPQHF. The CDR3 coding sequence is TGTGCCAGCAGTGAAGGGGTTAGCCGTAATCAGCCCCAGCATTTT.

This clone was found once. The chain carries TRBV6-1 and TRBJ1-2; possibly TRBD1 for D (6 bases). The germline V gene encodes CDR1 MNHNS and CDR2 SASEGT. The V gene lost 0 bases and the J gene lost 4 bases, with 15 bases spanning the gap. The CDR3 spans 16 residues. The CDR3 spells CASSEAGAGEGYGYTF. The CDR3 DNA is TGTGCCAGCAGTGAAGCCGGGGCAGGGGAGGGCTATGGCTACACCTTC.

CDR3 sequence reads: CASSQAGGAYEQYF. The CDR3 DNA reads as TGTGCCAGCAGCCAGGCGGGAGGCGCCTACGAGCAGTACTTC. The chain is built from TRBV4-2 and TRBJ2-7; 8 positions match TRBD2. V trimming: 3 bases; J trimming: 2 bases; junction bases outside the gene matches: 3. Germline V gene lookup returns CDR1 LGHNA and CDR2 YNFKEQ. CDR3 length: 14 amino acids.

The chain carries TRBV28 and TRBJ2-7; no firm D call. V lost 7 bases and J lost 2, with 6 bases in between. Germline loops: CDR1 MDHEN, CDR2 SYDVKM. This CDR3 has 11 amino acids. The CDR3 is CASNSPYEQYF. CDR3 sequence (DNA): TGTGCCAGCAACTCCCCCTACGAGCAGTACTTC.

The chain has TRBV3-1 (or the pseudogene TRBV3-2) and TRBJ1-2, with D perhaps matching TRBD1 (5 bases). The CDR3 length is 15 residues. Germline V gives CDR1 LGHDT, CDR2 YNNKEL (reference sequence). V was cut by 1 base and J by 2 bases, with 11 bases left in between. CDR3 nucleotide sequence: TGTGCCAGCAGCCAAGGGGGCAGGGTAAACTATGGCTACACCTTC. It translates to CASSQGGRVNYGYTF.

This chain links TRBV27 with TRBJ2-3; a weak D match, TRBD2 (5 bases). CDR1 is MNHEY, CDR2 SMNVEV, per germline (reference sequence). CDR3 length: 16 residues. The germline V and J ends were trimmed by 1 base and 3 bases, with 14 bases remaining between them. The CDR3 coding sequence is TGTGCCAGCAGTTTATTTGGCGGGTTAGGTACAGATACGCAGTATTTT. This translates into CASSLFGGLGTDTQYF.

This clone was picked up one time. The chain uses TRBV11-3 and TRBJ2-1; 11 nucleotides match TRBD2. V shed 5 bases and J 3 bases; nucleotides not matched to a gene: 3. Per the germline V gene, CDR1 is SGHNT and CDR2 is YENEEA. CDR3 length: 15 residues. CDR3 in amino acids: CASSLGTSGYNEQFF. The CDR3 coding sequence is TGTGCCAGCAGCCTCGGGACTAGCGGCTACAATGAGCAGTTCTTC.